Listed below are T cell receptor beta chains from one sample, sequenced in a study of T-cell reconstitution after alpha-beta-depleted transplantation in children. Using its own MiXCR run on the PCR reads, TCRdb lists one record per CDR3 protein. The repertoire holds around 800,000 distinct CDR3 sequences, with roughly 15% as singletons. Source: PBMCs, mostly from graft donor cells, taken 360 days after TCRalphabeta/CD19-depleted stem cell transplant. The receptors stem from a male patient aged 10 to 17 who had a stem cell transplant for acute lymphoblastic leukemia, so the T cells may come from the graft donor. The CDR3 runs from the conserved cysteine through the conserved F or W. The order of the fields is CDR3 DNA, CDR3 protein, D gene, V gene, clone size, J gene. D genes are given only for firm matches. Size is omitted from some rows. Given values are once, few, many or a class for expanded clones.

CDR3nt: TGTGCCAGCAACCTCCGGGATGTTGGGGGCACTGAAGCTTTCTTT
CDR3aa: CASNLRDVGGTEAFF
d_gene: -
v_gene: TRBV12-3/TRBV12-4
abundance: once
j_gene: TRBJ1-1

CDR3nt: TGTGCCAGCAGGGGGACTGGTAATTCACCCCTCCACTTT
CDR3aa: CASRGTGNSPLHF
d_gene: -
v_gene: TRBV7-9
abundance: -
j_gene: TRBJ1-6

CDR3nt: TGTGCCAGCTCACCTTGGAGGCGGGAGGGCCGCGATGAGCAGTTCTTC
CDR3aa: CASSPWRREGRDEQFF
d_gene: TRBD2
v_gene: TRBV18
abundance: -
j_gene: TRBJ2-1

CDR3nt: TGTGCCAGCAGCTCAACCCGGGGCCCCCCCTACGAGCAGTACTTC
CDR3aa: CASSSTRGPPYEQYF
d_gene: -
v_gene: TRBV7-9
abundance: -
j_gene: TRBJ2-7

CDR3nt: TGTGCCAGCAGCCGTGCTAGCGGGAGTGTGGACGAGCAGTACTTC
CDR3aa: CASSRASGSVDEQYF
d_gene: TRBD2
v_gene: TRBV3-1
abundance: few
j_gene: TRBJ2-7

CDR3nt: TGCAGTGCTGAGGGACTAGCGCTTACCTACAATGAGCAGTTCTTC
CDR3aa: CSAEGLALTYNEQFF
d_gene: TRBD2
v_gene: TRBV20-1
abundance: -
j_gene: TRBJ2-1

CDR3nt: TGTGCCAGCAGCCAAGCGGGCGGCCGGACGGAGACCCAGTACTTC
CDR3aa: CASSQAGGRTETQYF
d_gene: -
v_gene: TRBV4-2
abundance: -
j_gene: TRBJ2-5

CDR3nt: TGTGCCAGCAGTTACGGTCCGGAGAACACTGAAGCTTTCTTT
CDR3aa: CASSYGPENTEAFF
d_gene: -
v_gene: TRBV6-5
abundance: few
j_gene: TRBJ1-1

CDR3nt: TGCGCCACCGCGATACGAGGGACCGGGGAGCTGTTTTTT
CDR3aa: CATAIRGTGELFF
d_gene: -
v_gene: TRBV5-1
abundance: many
j_gene: TRBJ2-2

CDR3nt: TGTGCCAGCAGCGTCAGAGGTGGCCAGCCCCAGCATTTT
CDR3aa: CASSVRGGQPQHF
d_gene: -
v_gene: TRBV5-6
abundance: many
j_gene: TRBJ1-5

CDR3nt: TGTGCCAGCAGTCTCAGACGGCTTAAGACCGGGGAGCTGTTTTTT
CDR3aa: CASSLRRLKTGELFF
d_gene: -
v_gene: TRBV14
abundance: many
j_gene: TRBJ2-2

CDR3nt: TGCGCCAGCAGCCTAGGGGCGGTCAGCACAGATACGCAGTATTTT
CDR3aa: CASSLGAVSTDTQYF
d_gene: -
v_gene: TRBV5-1
abundance: -
j_gene: TRBJ2-3

CDR3nt: TGTGCCAGCAGACGCCCCCGGGACAGGGCTAATTCACCCCTCCACTTT
CDR3aa: CASRRPRDRANSPLHF
d_gene: TRBD1
v_gene: TRBV27
abundance: -
j_gene: TRBJ1-6

CDR3nt: TGTGCCAGCAGCTTTTATACGGGACTAGCGGGAGTTAATGAGCAGTTCTTC
CDR3aa: CASSFYTGLAGVNEQFF
d_gene: TRBD2
v_gene: TRBV13
abundance: -
j_gene: TRBJ2-1

CDR3nt: TGCGCCAGCAGCTCAGGGACTATCTACGAGCAGTACTTC
CDR3aa: CASSSGTIYEQYF
d_gene: TRBD2
v_gene: TRBV5-1
abundance: many
j_gene: TRBJ2-7

CDR3nt: TGTGCCAGCAGCTCCCCCGCTCTACAACTAAGCGGCCAAGAGACCCAGTACTTC
CDR3aa: CASSSPALQLSGQETQYF
d_gene: -
v_gene: TRBV11-2
abundance: -
j_gene: TRBJ2-5

CDR3nt: TGTGCCAGCAGTGTCGCCGGGACTAGCGTTTACGAGCAGTACTTC
CDR3aa: CASSVAGTSVYEQYF
d_gene: TRBD2
v_gene: TRBV6-1
abundance: -
j_gene: TRBJ2-7

CDR3nt: TGTGCCAGCAGCTCCCCGCCGCGGACTAGCGGGAACACCGGGGAGCTGTTTTTT
CDR3aa: CASSSPPRTSGNTGELFF
d_gene: TRBD2
v_gene: TRBV11-2
abundance: few
j_gene: TRBJ2-2

CDR3nt: TGTGCCAGGCCGGGACTAGCGTTCGATGAGCAGTTCTTC
CDR3aa: CARPGLAFDEQFF
d_gene: TRBD2
v_gene: TRBV2
abundance: -
j_gene: TRBJ2-1

CDR3nt: TGTGCCAGCAGTGAGCTCTCGTGGTATTACAATGAGCAGTTCTTC
CDR3aa: CASSELSWYYNEQFF
d_gene: -
v_gene: TRBV25-1
abundance: few
j_gene: TRBJ2-1

CDR3nt: TGTGCCAGCAGTCACCCAGCAGTATACCAAGAGACCCAGTACTTC
CDR3aa: CASSHPAVYQETQYF
d_gene: -
v_gene: TRBV3-1
abundance: few
j_gene: TRBJ2-5

CDR3nt: TGTGCCAGCTCACCAAGGGCACCGAACACTGAAGCTTTCTTT
CDR3aa: CASSPRAPNTEAFF
d_gene: -
v_gene: TRBV18
abundance: -
j_gene: TRBJ1-1

CDR3nt: TGCGCCAGCAGCTTGGAGGGCCCTTATTCACCCCTCCACTTT
CDR3aa: CASSLEGPYSPLHF
d_gene: -
v_gene: TRBV5-1
abundance: many
j_gene: TRBJ1-6

CDR3nt: TGCGCCAGCAGTGATACAGCGGGATCCCCCACAAATGAGCAGTTCTTC
CDR3aa: CASSDTAGSPTNEQFF
d_gene: TRBD2
v_gene: TRBV10-1
abundance: -
j_gene: TRBJ2-1

CDR3nt: TGTGCCAGCAGCCGCCCCGGGAGGACTGAAGCTTTCTTT
CDR3aa: CASSRPGRTEAFF
d_gene: -
v_gene: TRBV12-3/TRBV12-4
abundance: few
j_gene: TRBJ1-1

CDR3nt: TGTGCCAGCAGAGGACTGACGAACACCGGGGAGCTGTTTTTT
CDR3aa: CASRGLTNTGELFF
d_gene: -
v_gene: TRBV6-2/TRBV6-3
abundance: -
j_gene: TRBJ2-2

CDR3nt: TGCAGTGCTAGAGATCTTATAATCGAGACAGGGGGGTCCGGGGAGCTGTTTTTT
CDR3aa: CSARDLIIETGGSGELFF
d_gene: TRBD1
v_gene: TRBV20-1
abundance: many
j_gene: TRBJ2-2

CDR3nt: TGCGCCAGCAGCTTCCGGACTAGCGGGTCCGGTGAAAAGTACTTC
CDR3aa: CASSFRTSGSGEKYF
d_gene: TRBD2
v_gene: TRBV5-1
abundance: -
j_gene: TRBJ2-5

CDR3nt: TGTGCCAGTCGACTAGCGGGAAGTGCAGATACGCAGTATTTT
CDR3aa: CASRLAGSADTQYF
d_gene: TRBD2
v_gene: TRBV7-3
abundance: -
j_gene: TRBJ2-3

CDR3nt: TGCAGCGTTGATTTCAGCGCCGCCTCCTACAATGAGCAGTTCTTC
CDR3aa: CSVDFSAASYNEQFF
d_gene: -
v_gene: TRBV29-1
abundance: few
j_gene: TRBJ2-1

CDR3nt: TGCGCCAGCAGCAAACTAAGTATAGGGCAGGCCACTAATGAGCAGTTCTTC
CDR3aa: CASSKLSIGQATNEQFF
d_gene: -
v_gene: TRBV4-3
abundance: many
j_gene: TRBJ2-1

CDR3nt: TGTGCCAGCAGCCACCTAGCGGGAGGGCCCAATACGCAGTATTTT
CDR3aa: CASSHLAGGPNTQYF
d_gene: TRBD2
v_gene: TRBV3-1
abundance: -
j_gene: TRBJ2-3

CDR3nt: TGTGCCAGCAGCCCCCACTTTAGCGGGAGAGGCACAGATACGCAGTATTTT
CDR3aa: CASSPHFSGRGTDTQYF
d_gene: TRBD2
v_gene: TRBV13
abundance: -
j_gene: TRBJ2-3

CDR3nt: TGTGCCACCAGCAGAGACGGGACACCCCAAAACATTCAGTACTTC
CDR3aa: CATSRDGTPQNIQYF
d_gene: -
v_gene: TRBV15
abundance: -
j_gene: TRBJ2-4

CDR3nt: TGTGCCACCAGTGAAGGGCGTGGGGCCAACGTCCTGACTTTC
CDR3aa: CATSEGRGANVLTF
d_gene: -
v_gene: TRBV24-1
abundance: few
j_gene: TRBJ2-6

CDR3nt: TGCGCCAGCAGCGCGATAGCGGGAGGCCGTACCGGGGAGCTGTTTTTT
CDR3aa: CASSAIAGGRTGELFF
d_gene: TRBD2
v_gene: TRBV5-1
abundance: many
j_gene: TRBJ2-2

CDR3nt: TGTGCCAGCAGTAGGGGGGGATTAAGTAAAGCTTTCTTT
CDR3aa: CASSRGGLSKAFF
d_gene: -
v_gene: TRBV27
abundance: few
j_gene: TRBJ1-1

CDR3nt: TGTGCCACCAGTATGGTCGTCGGGGAGCTGTTTTTT
CDR3aa: CATSMVVGELFF
d_gene: -
v_gene: TRBV15
abundance: few
j_gene: TRBJ2-2

CDR3nt: TGCGCCAGCAGCTTGGGTCCGACAGGGTCCCTTGAGCAGTTCTTC
CDR3aa: CASSLGPTGSLEQFF
d_gene: TRBD1
v_gene: TRBV5-1
abundance: -
j_gene: TRBJ2-1

CDR3nt: TGTGCCACCTTAACCGGGACTAGCGGGATCGGTGAGCAGTTCTTC
CDR3aa: CATLTGTSGIGEQFF
d_gene: TRBD2
v_gene: TRBV10-3
abundance: few
j_gene: TRBJ2-1

CDR3nt: TGTGCCTGGAGTGTACTAGGGGGGATCACAGATACGCAGTATTTT
CDR3aa: CAWSVLGGITDTQYF
d_gene: -
v_gene: TRBV30
abundance: -
j_gene: TRBJ2-3

CDR3nt: TGTGCCAGCAGCGCTGAGTATGGGGATAGCACAGATACGCAGTATTTT
CDR3aa: CASSAEYGDSTDTQYF
d_gene: -
v_gene: TRBV28
abundance: many
j_gene: TRBJ2-3

CDR3nt: TGTGCCAGCAGTTTACGACAGGATAACACTGAAGCTTTCTTT
CDR3aa: CASSLRQDNTEAFF
d_gene: -
v_gene: TRBV12-3/TRBV12-4
abundance: -
j_gene: TRBJ1-1

CDR3nt: TGCAGTGCTCTCGGTAGGTTCACCTACAATGAGCAGTTCTTC
CDR3aa: CSALGRFTYNEQFF
d_gene: -
v_gene: TRBV20-1
abundance: few
j_gene: TRBJ2-1

CDR3nt: TGTGCCAGCAGCGTCAACACAGATACGCAGTATTTT
CDR3aa: CASSVNTDTQYF
d_gene: -
v_gene: TRBV9
abundance: many
j_gene: TRBJ2-3

CDR3nt: TGTGCCACCAGTGTCCCCGGGACTAGGAGAGACAATGAGCAGTTCTTC
CDR3aa: CATSVPGTRRDNEQFF
d_gene: TRBD2
v_gene: TRBV24-1
abundance: many
j_gene: TRBJ2-1

CDR3nt: TGTGCCAGCAGGGCTATTAGTACCGGGGAGCTGTTTTTT
CDR3aa: CASRAISTGELFF
d_gene: -
v_gene: TRBV7-9
abundance: -
j_gene: TRBJ2-2

CDR3nt: TGCGCCAGCAGCTTGGGCCGTGCTGGACCCCCCTACAATGAGCAGTTCTTC
CDR3aa: CASSLGRAGPPYNEQFF
d_gene: -
v_gene: TRBV5-1
abundance: -
j_gene: TRBJ2-1

CDR3nt: TGTGCCAGCAGCTTGTGGGGGGATCGCTACGAGCAGTACTTC
CDR3aa: CASSLWGDRYEQYF
d_gene: -
v_gene: TRBV5-6
abundance: few
j_gene: TRBJ2-7

CDR3nt: TGTGCTAGTGGTTTGACTTTCCAGGGACCTTACTCCTACGAGCAGTACTTC
CDR3aa: CASGLTFQGPYSYEQYF
d_gene: -
v_gene: TRBV12-5
abundance: -
j_gene: TRBJ2-7

CDR3nt: TGTGCCAGCAGCCGAGCGGACAGGGGGATCTACGAGCAGTACTTC
CDR3aa: CASSRADRGIYEQYF
d_gene: TRBD1
v_gene: TRBV4-2
abundance: few
j_gene: TRBJ2-7

CDR3nt: TGTGCCATCAGGGGGTCCTTGGGGTACGAGCAGTACTTC
CDR3aa: CAIRGSLGYEQYF
d_gene: -
v_gene: TRBV10-3
abundance: -
j_gene: TRBJ2-7

CDR3nt: TGTGCCAGCAGCGCCGATCTAGCCAAAGGGTACACCGGGGAGCTGTTTTTT
CDR3aa: CASSADLAKGYTGELFF
d_gene: -
v_gene: TRBV7-9
abundance: many
j_gene: TRBJ2-2

CDR3nt: TGCAGTGCTCGAAGACTAGCGGGAGGTAGTCACAGCTCCTACGAGCAGTACTTC
CDR3aa: CSARRLAGGSHSSYEQYF
d_gene: TRBD2
v_gene: TRBV20-1
abundance: few
j_gene: TRBJ2-7

CDR3nt: TGCAGTGCTAATCCCTCGGGGCTTCAAGAGACCCAGTACTTC
CDR3aa: CSANPSGLQETQYF
d_gene: -
v_gene: TRBV20-1
abundance: few
j_gene: TRBJ2-5

CDR3nt: TGCGCCAGCAGCCCCGGGCAGGGCCATGAAAAACTGTTTTTT
CDR3aa: CASSPGQGHEKLFF
d_gene: -
v_gene: TRBV4-1
abundance: few
j_gene: TRBJ1-4

CDR3nt: TGTGCCAGCAGCTCTGCATCGGAGACCCAGTACTTC
CDR3aa: CASSSASETQYF
d_gene: -
v_gene: TRBV7-9
abundance: few
j_gene: TRBJ2-5